What follows are 20 T cell receptor beta chains derived from one specimen sequenced in a study of blood T cell repertoires in COVID-19. Using immunoSEQ multiplex PCR, the repertoire was profiled, and TCRdb retains in-frame clones only, with some absent. This sample carries about 140,000 clones, just under 85% of them seen once, and the ten largest clones take approximately 3%. Sequencing was performed on PBMCs or T cells enriched from blood (not recorded which). The source is a woman aged 50 to 65 with acute COVID-19.

A few counts support this clone. J is TRBJ2-1 and V is TRBV19; 13 bases line up with TRBD2. Germline CDR1 is LNHDA and CDR2 is SQIVND (reference sequence). V was clipped by 7 bases and J by 3 bases; unmatched bases: 6. The CDR3 has 16 amino acids. CDR3 residues: CASTRLAGGLYNEQFF. The CDR3 DNA is TGTGCCAGTACCAGACTAGCGGGAGGCCTCTACAATGAGCAGTTCTTC.

This clone was seen only a few times. The J gene is TRBJ2-5, the V gene TRBV7-2; 8 bases align to TRBD1. V lost 3 bases to trimming and J lost 7 bases; unmatched junction nucleotides: 4. CDR3 length: 13 residues. CDR1 is SGHTA and CDR2 is FQGNSA in the germline V gene. CDR3 protein: CASSFGQGGTQYF. The CDR3 DNA is TGTGCCAGCAGCTTCGGACAGGGTGGGACCCAGTACTTC. Full variable domain (outside the CDR3, taken from reference TRBV7-2 and TRBJ2-5): GAGVSQSPSNKVTEKGKDVELRCDPISGHTALYWYRQSLGQGLEFLIYFQGNSAPDKSGLPSDRFSAERTGGSVSTLTIQRTQQEDSAVYLCASSFGQGGTQYFGPGTRLLVL.

The rearrangement uses TRBV30 and TRBJ1-2, with 7 bases that match TRBD1. J was trimmed by 3 bases and V by 4 bases; bases with no gene match: 2. The CDR3 consists of 12 residues. Germline lookup yields CDR1 GTSNPN and CDR2 SVGIG (reference sequence). The CDR3 DNA reads TGTGCCTGGAATGACAGGGACTATGGCTACACCTTC. It yields the protein CAWNDRDYGYTF. Filled out from reference TRBV30 and TRBJ1-2, the complete variable domain reads SQTIHQWPATLVQPVGSPLSLECTVEGTSNPNLYWYRQAAGRGLQLLFYSVGIGQISSEVPQNLSASRPQDRQFILSSKKLLLSDSGFYLCAWNDRDYGYTFGSGTRLTVV.

This CDR3 reads CASSKNDRAGKLFF. DNA of the CDR3: TGTGCCAGCAGTAAAAACGACAGGGCCGGAAAACTGTTTTTT. The chain links TRBV5-5 to TRBJ1-4; 7 bases map to TRBD1. The length of the CDR3 is 14 residues. Germline CDR1 reads SGHKS; CDR2 reads YYEKEE (reference sequence). J gave up 10 bases and V 5 bases, and 11 bases lay outside the gene matches.

This chain joins TRBV30 and TRBJ1-2; maybe TRBD1 (5 bases). The germline V gene encodes CDR1 GTSNPN and CDR2 SVGIG (reference sequence). This CDR3 is 12 amino acids long. Trimming stripped 2 bases from V and 8 bases from J, with 12 bases between. Written as DNA, the CDR3 is TGTGCCTGGAGTTTACAGGATGGGGGCTACACCTTC. This sequence encodes CAWSLQDGGYTF.

This clone was found a few times. Other DNA sequences in the same sample also yield this CDR3. This chain uses TRBV9 with TRBJ2-7; unclear D gene. Trimming removed 0 bases at V and 3 bases at J, with 7 bases between. This CDR3 comprises 13 residues. Germline loops: CDR1 SGDLS, CDR2 YYNGEE. The CDR3 DNA sequence: TGTGCCAGCAGCGTAGTGCCGGGCTACGAGCAGTACTTC. Residues: CASSVVPGYEQYF.

The V gene is TRBV4-1, the J gene TRBJ1-5; D unclear. The ends were cut back, 4 bases at V and 4 bases at J, with 8 bases in the middle. The CDR3 is 13 residues long. The germline V gene encodes CDR1 MGHRA and CDR2 YSYEKL. The CDR3 loop reads CASSLSRNQPQHF. For the CDR3, the DNA is TGCGCCAGCAGCCTTTCGAGGAATCAGCCCCAGCATTTT.

This chain links TRBV2 with TRBJ2-7; 8 bases are a match to TRBD1. Per germline, CDR1 SNHLY and CDR2 FYNNEI. The CDR3 covers 15 residues. The trim removed 7 bases at V and 7 bases at J, leaving 15 bases unmatched. The CDR3 DNA sequence: TGTGCCAGCATCTTTCCCGGGACAGGTAGGGAGGAGCAGTACTTC. It specifies CASIFPGTGREEQYF.

The chain has TRBV19 and TRBJ2-7; the D is unclear. The V end lost 1 base, the J end lost 1 base, and 5 bases lay between the germline ends. The germline gives CDR1 LNHDA, CDR2 SQIVND (reference sequence). The CDR3 totals 13 residues. CDR3 amino acids: CASSIVPSYEQYF. The CDR3 DNA reads as TGTGCCAGTAGTATAGTCCCGTCCTACGAGCAGTACTTC. Drawing the rest from reference TRBV19 and TRBJ2-7, the complete variable domain is DGGITQSPKYLFRKEGQNVTLSCEQNLNHDAMYWYRQDPGQGLRLIYYSQIVNDFQKGDIAEGYSVSREKKESFPLTVTSAQKNPTAFYLCASSIVPSYEQYFGPGTRLTVT.

This chain joins TRBV27 and TRBJ2-7, with D possibly matching TRBD1 (5 bases). This CDR3 contains 14 residues. Deletions cut 6 bases from V and 0 bases from J, with 12 bases between. In germline, CDR1 is MNHEY, CDR2 SMNVEV (reference sequence). The CDR3 loop is CASSNEGVSYEQYF. DNA for the CDR3: TGTGCCAGCAGCAACGAAGGGGTCTCCTACGAGCAGTACTTC.

This chain uses TRBV13 with TRBJ2-1, with D uncertain. CDR3 size: 13 residues. Trimming removed 2 bases at V and 5 bases at J, with 7 bases between. CDR1 is PRHDT and CDR2 is FYEKMQ in the germline V gene (reference sequence). The CDR3 DNA is TGTGCCAGCAGCTTATGGAGCCACAATGAGCAGTTCTTC. It specifies CASSLWSHNEQFF.

This chain uses TRBV10-3 with TRBJ2-2; 8 nucleotides align to TRBD2. This CDR3 has 14 residues. V lost 6 bases to trimming and J lost 6 bases; unmatched junction nucleotides: 6. Germline assignment: CDR1 ENHRY and CDR2 SYGVKD. As DNA, the CDR3 is TGTGCCATCAGATGGAGCGGGAGTGCCGGGGAGCTGTTTTTT. Encoded protein: CAIRWSGSAGELFF.

The rearrangement joins TRBV25-1 to TRBJ1-1, with D hard to call. The length of the CDR3 is 18 residues. Germline CDR1 MGHDK, CDR2 SYGVNS. V dropped 1 base and J dropped 1 base, with 19 bases sitting between them. The CDR3, as DNA: TGTGCCAGCAGTGAATTGATCTTGGGCTGGGGAGGGAACACTGAAGCTTTCTTT. This sequence encodes CASSELILGWGGNTEAFF.

This clone was detected only once. This sequence joins TRBV2 and TRBJ2-1; D perhaps matches TRBD1 (6 bases). Trimming pared 8 bases from V and 0 bases from J, leaving 20 bases between. Germline CDR1 reads SNHLY; CDR2 reads FYNNEI. This CDR3 comprises 17 residues. CDR3 residues: CASGGEGERLSYNEQFF. The CDR3 DNA sequence: TGTGCCAGCGGGGGCGAGGGGGAGCGGCTCTCCTACAATGAGCAGTTCTTC.

This chain joins TRBV6-2 or TRBV6-3 and TRBJ1-5, with 7 bases that match TRBD1. The V and J ends lost 5 bases and 3 bases, in that order; junction bases with no gene match: 7. Germline V lookup: CDR1 MNHEY, CDR2 SVGEGT. This CDR3 is 15 amino acids long. CDR3: CASSIRDRYNQPQHF. The CDR3 DNA is TGTGCCAGCAGTATCCGGGACAGATACAATCAGCCCCAGCATTTT.

The chain joins TRBV2 to TRBJ2-5; TRBD1 agrees at 7 bases. Per germline, CDR1 SNHLY and CDR2 FYNNEI. With V trimmed by 6 bases and J by 5 bases, 0 bases remained unmatched. The CDR3 is 11 amino acids. CDR3 DNA: TGTGCCAGCAGGGGACAGGAGACCCAGTACTTC. It translates to CASRGQETQYF.

V gene TRBV2 combines with J gene TRBJ2-7, with TRBD2 as a possible D gene (5 bases). Germline-derived CDR1 and CDR2 are SNHLY and FYNNEI. The CDR3 has 12 amino acids. Trimming took 2 bases from V and 3 from J, leaving 5 bases between them. The CDR3 spells CASSESGYEQYF. The CDR3 coding sequence is TGTGCCAGCAGTGAAAGCGGCTACGAGCAGTACTTC.

J is TRBJ2-4 and V is TRBV2, with 14 bases fitting TRBD2. The ends lost 3 bases at V and 6 bases at J; junction bases unmatched: 4. Germline CDR1 reads SNHLY; CDR2 reads FYNNEI. The CDR3 totals 16 residues. The DNA for the CDR3 is TGTGCCAGCAGTGACGTGGGGACTAGCGGGAGAAACATTCAGTACTTC. It encodes CASSDVGTSGRNIQYF.

This clone was observed a few times. The genes are TRBV3-1 (or the pseudogene TRBV3-2) and TRBJ2-7; possible D gene TRBD2, 5 bases. Germline CDR1 and CDR2: LGHDT and YNNKEL (reference sequence). The ends were cut back, 8 bases at V and 6 bases at J, with 11 bases in the middle. CDR3 size: 11 residues. The CDR3 nucleotides read TGTGCCAGCGCGAGGGCTACCGAGCAGTACTTC. Translating it yields CASARATEQYF.

V and J are TRBV2 and TRBJ1-5; 7 bases agree with TRBD1. The germline CDR1 and CDR2 sequences are SNHLY and FYNNEI. With 6 bases clipped from V and 5 bases from J, the junction kept 7 bases outside the gene matches. The CDR3 length is 14 residues. The CDR3: CASRYRQGYQPQHF. The CDR3 nucleotides are TGTGCCAGCAGGTATCGACAGGGTTATCAGCCCCAGCATTTT.